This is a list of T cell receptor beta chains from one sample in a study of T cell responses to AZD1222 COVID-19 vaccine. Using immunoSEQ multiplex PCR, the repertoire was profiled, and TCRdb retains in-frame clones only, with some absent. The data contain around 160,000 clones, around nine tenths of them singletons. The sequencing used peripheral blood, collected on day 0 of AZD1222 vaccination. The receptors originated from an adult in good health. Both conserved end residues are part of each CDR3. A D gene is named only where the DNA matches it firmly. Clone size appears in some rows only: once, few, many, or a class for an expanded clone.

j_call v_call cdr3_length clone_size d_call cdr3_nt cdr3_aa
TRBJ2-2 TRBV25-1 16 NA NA TGTGCCAGCAGTGGCTTTGGGGGGGCGGAAACCGGGGAGCTGTTTTTT CASSGFGGAETGELFF
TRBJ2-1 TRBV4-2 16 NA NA TGTGCCAGCAGCCAAGATAACGCAGGGACTTACAATGAGCAGTTCTTC CASSQDNAGTYNEQFF
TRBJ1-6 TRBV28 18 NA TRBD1 TGTGCCAGCTTTACCGATACTAGGACAGGGACCTATAATTCACCCCTCCACTTT CASFTDTRTGTYNSPLHF
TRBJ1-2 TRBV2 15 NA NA TGTGCCAGCAGTGAAGCTTCAGGGACTAACTATGGCTACACCTTC CASSEASGTNYGYTF
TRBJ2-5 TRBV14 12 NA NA TGTGCCAGCAGCCAAAACGAAGAGACCCAGTACTTC CASSQNEETQYF
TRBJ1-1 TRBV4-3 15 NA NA TGCGCCAGCACGATGGGTCACAGGGCCGCTCCTGAAGCTTTCTTT CASTMGHRAAPEAFF
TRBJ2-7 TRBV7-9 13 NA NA TGTGCCAGCAGCCTCGGGGACGGCTACGAGCAGTACTTC CASSLGDGYEQYF
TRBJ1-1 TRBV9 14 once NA TGTGCCAGCAGCCCCTTGAGCCTGGGAACTGAAGCTTTCTTT CASSPLSLGTEAFF
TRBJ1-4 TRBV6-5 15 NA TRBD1 TGTGCCAGCAGGCCCCGGGACAGGGGCAATGAAAAACTGTTTTTT CASRPRDRGNEKLFF
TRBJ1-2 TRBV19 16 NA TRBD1 TGTGCCAGTACCCGACAGGGGATTGTGGGAAACTATGGCTACACCTTC CASTRQGIVGNYGYTF
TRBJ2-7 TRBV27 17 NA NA TGTGCCAGCAGAGAAATCCATCGGACGCCGCCGACCTACGAGCAGTACTTC CASREIHRTPPTYEQYF
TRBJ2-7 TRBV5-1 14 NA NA TGCGCCAGCAGCTTGGAACGGGGGTCCTACGAGCAGTACTTC CASSLERGSYEQYF
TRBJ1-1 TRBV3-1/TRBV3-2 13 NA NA TGTGCCAGCAGCCCATTGCTCGGGGGTGAAGCTTTCTTT CASSPLLGGEAFF
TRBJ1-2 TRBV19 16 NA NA TGTGCCAGTAGTATCTCCGGGACATCCTTTCACTATGGCTACACCTTC CASSISGTSFHYGYTF
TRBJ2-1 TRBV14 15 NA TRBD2 TGTGCCAGCAGCCAAATAGGGCTAGCGGGATCGGGGCAGTTCTTC CASSQIGLAGSGQFF
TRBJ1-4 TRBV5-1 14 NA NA TGCGCCAGCAGATCGGACAGTTCTAATGAAAAACTGTTTTTT CASRSDSSNEKLFF
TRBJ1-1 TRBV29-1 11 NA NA TGCAGCGTCGAGACAGTCACTGAAGCTTTCTTT CSVETVTEAFF
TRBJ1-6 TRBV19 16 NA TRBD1 TGTGCCAGTAGTATTATTTTGGACAGGGGTAATTCACCCCTCCACTTT CASSIILDRGNSPLHF
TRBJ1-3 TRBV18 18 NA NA TGTGCCAGCTCCCAGTCCGTATCGGACTCGATCTCTGGAAACACCATATATTTT CASSQSVSDSISGNTIYF
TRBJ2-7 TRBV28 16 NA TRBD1 TGTGCCAGCAGTTTCATCCGGGACAGGAGCTCCTACGAGCAGTACTTC CASSFIRDRSSYEQYF
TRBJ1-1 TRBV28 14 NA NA TGTGCCAGCAGTTCTCCAAGGGGTACCGCCCCCGGGGGCTTT CASSSPRGTAPGGF
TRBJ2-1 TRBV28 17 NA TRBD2 TGTGCCAGCAGTTTATTACTAGGCGGGAGTGCCGCGGATGAGCAGTTCTTC CASSLLLGGSAADEQFF
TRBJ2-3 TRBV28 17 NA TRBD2 TGTGCCAGCAGTTTAGAGGTAGCGGGGGGGCATAAAGATACGCAGTATTTT CASSLEVAGGHKDTQYF
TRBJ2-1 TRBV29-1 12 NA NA TGCAGCGTTGAAGATCTGTCCAATGAGCAGTTCTTC CSVEDLSNEQFF
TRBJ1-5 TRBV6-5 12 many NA TGTGCCAGCAGGGGGGATCGCCAGCCCCAGCATTTT CASRGDRQPQHF
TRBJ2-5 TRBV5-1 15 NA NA TGCGCCAGCAGCTTGGGGCAGGTCTACCAAGAGACCCAGTACTTC CASSLGQVYQETQYF
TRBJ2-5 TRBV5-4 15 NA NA TGTGCCAGCAGCGGTACCGGGACCGAGGGAGAGACCCAGTACTTC CASSGTGTEGETQYF
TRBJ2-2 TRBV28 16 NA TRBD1 TGTGCCAGCAGTCCATCCGGGACAGGGAACACCGGGGAGCTGTTTTTT CASSPSGTGNTGELFF
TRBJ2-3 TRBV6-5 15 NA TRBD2 TGTGCCAGCAGTCTACTAGCGGTCTTCACAGATACGCAGTATTTT CASSLLAVFTDTQYF
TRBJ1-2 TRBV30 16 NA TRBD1 TGTGCCTACGCCAGGGGGCGCGGACCTCCTAACTATGGCTACACCTTC CAYARGRGPPNYGYTF
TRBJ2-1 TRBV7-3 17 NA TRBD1 TGTGCCAGCAGCGAAATTGGGGACAGGGGGACGTACAATGAGCAGTTCTTC CASSEIGDRGTYNEQFF
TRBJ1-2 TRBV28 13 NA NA TGTGCCAGCAGTCCCTCGTCACAAGAAGGCTACACCTTC CASSPSSQEGYTF
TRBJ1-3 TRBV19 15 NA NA TGTGCCAGTAGTATTCGGTCCGCCCGGCAAAACACCATATATTTT CASSIRSARQNTIYF
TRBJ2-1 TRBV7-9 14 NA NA TGTGCCAGCAGCTTCGCAGGGGTAAGGAATGAGCAGTTCTTC CASSFAGVRNEQFF
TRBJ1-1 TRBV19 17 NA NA TGTGCCAGTAGTCACCGCTGGGGGGGCGTTTTGAACACTGAAGCTTTCTTT CASSHRWGGVLNTEAFF
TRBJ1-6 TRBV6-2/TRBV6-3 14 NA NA TGTGCCAGCAGTTACGTCGGACGGGGGTCACCCCTCCACTTT CASSYVGRGSPLHF
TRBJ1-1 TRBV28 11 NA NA TGTGCCAGCAGGCTGAACACTGAAGCTTTCTTT CASRLNTEAFF
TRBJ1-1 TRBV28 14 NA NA TGTGCCAGCAGTGGGGACCGACTGAACACTGAAGCTTTCTTT CASSGDRLNTEAFF
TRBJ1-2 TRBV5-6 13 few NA TGTGCCAGCAGCTTGCCCCAGAACTATGGCTACACCTTC CASSLPQNYGYTF
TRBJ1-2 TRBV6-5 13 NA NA TGTGCCAGCAGTAACCCGGGACACTATGGCTACACCTTC CASSNPGHYGYTF
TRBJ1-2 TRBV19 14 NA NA TGTGCCAGTAGTTCTAATGGGGCTCTGCGTGGCTACACCTTC CASSSNGALRGYTF
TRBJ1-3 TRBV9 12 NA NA TGTGCCAGCAGCGTAGATCAAAACACCATATATTTT CASSVDQNTIYF
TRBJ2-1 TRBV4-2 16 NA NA TGTGCCAGCAGCCAAGGACACAGGAGCTCCTACAATGAGCAGTTCTTC CASSQGHRSSYNEQFF
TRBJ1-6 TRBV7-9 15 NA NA TGTGCCAGCAGCTTAGCGGGTCCTCTGGATTCACCCCTCCACTTT CASSLAGPLDSPLHF
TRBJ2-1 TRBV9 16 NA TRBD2 TGTGCCAGCAGCGTAGCGGGACTAGCGGGAGTCGATGAGCAGTTCTTC CASSVAGLAGVDEQFF
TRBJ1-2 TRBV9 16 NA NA TGTGCCAGCAGCCCCGAGGGCAGGGTCCCTAGCTATGGCTACACCTTC CASSPEGRVPSYGYTF
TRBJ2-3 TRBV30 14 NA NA TGTGCCTGGTTCAACAGGGTCGGGACAGATACGCAGTATTTT CAWFNRVGTDTQYF
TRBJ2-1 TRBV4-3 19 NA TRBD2 TGCGCCAGCAGCCCCAAGACTAGCGGGGGGGCAGGGTCCTACAATGAGCAGTTCTTC CASSPKTSGGAGSYNEQFF